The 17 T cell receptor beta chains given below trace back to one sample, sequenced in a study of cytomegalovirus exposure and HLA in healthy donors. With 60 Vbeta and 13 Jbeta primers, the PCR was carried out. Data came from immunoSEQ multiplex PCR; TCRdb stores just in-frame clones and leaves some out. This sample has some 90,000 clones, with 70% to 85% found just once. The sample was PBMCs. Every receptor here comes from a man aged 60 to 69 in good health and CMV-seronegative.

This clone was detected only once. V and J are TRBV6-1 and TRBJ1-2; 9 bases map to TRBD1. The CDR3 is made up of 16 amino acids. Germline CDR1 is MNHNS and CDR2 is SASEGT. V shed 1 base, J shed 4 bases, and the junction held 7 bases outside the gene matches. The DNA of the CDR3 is TGTGCCAGCAGTGAAGGTTTGGTGGGACAGGGCTATGGCTACACCTTC. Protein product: CASSEGLVGQGYGYTF.

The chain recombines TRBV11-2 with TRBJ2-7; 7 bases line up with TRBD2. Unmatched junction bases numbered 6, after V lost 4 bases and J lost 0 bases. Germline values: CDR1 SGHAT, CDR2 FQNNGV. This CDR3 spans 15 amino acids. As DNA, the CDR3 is TGTGCCAGCAGCTCAAGTGCGGGAGTCTCCTACGAGCAGTACTTC. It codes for CASSSSAGVSYEQYF.

Here the CDR3 reads CASSLASLGRSYNEQFF. The CDR3 region has the DNA TGTGCCAGCAGCTTAGCTTCTCTAGGGAGGTCCTACAATGAGCAGTTCTTC. This chain links TRBV7-2 with TRBJ2-1; D is possibly TRBD2 (6 bases). The CDR3 sequence is 17 residues long. Per germline, CDR1 SGHTA and CDR2 FQGNSA. Trimming stripped 0 bases from V and 1 base from J, with 13 bases between.

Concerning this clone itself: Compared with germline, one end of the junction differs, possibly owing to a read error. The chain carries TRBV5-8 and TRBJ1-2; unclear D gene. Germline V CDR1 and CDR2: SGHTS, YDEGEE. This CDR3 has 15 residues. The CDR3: CASSFLAFGGYGYPF. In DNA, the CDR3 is TGTGCCAGCAGCTTTCTTGCCTTTGGAGGCTATGGCTACCCCTTC.

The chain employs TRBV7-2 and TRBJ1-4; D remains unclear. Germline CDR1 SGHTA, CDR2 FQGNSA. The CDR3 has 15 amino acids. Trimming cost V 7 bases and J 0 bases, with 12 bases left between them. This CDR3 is CASTPSFATNEKLFF. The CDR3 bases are TGTGCCAGCACCCCTTCTTTTGCAACTAATGAAAAACTGTTTTTT. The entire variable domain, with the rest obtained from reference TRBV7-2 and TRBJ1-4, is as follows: GAGVSQSPSNKVTEKGKDVELRCDPISGHTALYWYRQSLGQGLEFLIYFQGNSAPDKSGLPSDRFSAERTGGSVSTLTIQRTQQEDSAVYLCASTPSFATNEKLFFGSGTQLSVL.

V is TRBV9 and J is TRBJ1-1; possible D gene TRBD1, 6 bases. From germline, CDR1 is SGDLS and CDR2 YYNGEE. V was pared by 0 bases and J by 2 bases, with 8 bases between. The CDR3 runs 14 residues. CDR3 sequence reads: CASSVAGVNTEAFF. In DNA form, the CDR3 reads TGTGCCAGCAGCGTAGCAGGGGTCAACACTGAAGCTTTCTTT.

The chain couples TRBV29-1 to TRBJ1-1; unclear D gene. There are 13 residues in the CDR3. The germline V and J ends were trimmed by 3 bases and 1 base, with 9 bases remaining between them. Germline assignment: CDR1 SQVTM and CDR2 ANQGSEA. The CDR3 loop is CSVDLPGNTEAFF. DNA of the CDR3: TGCAGCGTTGACCTGCCCGGGAACACTGAAGCTTTCTTT.

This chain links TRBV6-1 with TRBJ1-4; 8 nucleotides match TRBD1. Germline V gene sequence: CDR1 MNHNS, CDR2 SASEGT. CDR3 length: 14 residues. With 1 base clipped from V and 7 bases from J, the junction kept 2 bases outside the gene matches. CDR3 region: CASSEGTGFEKLFF. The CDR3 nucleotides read TGTGCCAGCAGTGAAGGGACAGGGTTTGAAAAACTGTTTTTT.

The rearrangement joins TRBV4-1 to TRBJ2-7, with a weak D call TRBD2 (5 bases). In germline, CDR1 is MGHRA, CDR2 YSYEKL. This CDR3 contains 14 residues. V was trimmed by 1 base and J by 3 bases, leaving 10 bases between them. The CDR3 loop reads CASSQVRGIYEQYF. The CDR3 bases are TGCGCCAGCAGCCAAGTCCGAGGGATCTACGAGCAGTACTTC.

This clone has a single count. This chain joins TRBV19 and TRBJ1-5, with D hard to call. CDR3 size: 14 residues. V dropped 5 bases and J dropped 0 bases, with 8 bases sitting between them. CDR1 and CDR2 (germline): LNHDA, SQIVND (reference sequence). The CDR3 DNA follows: TGTGCCAGTAGTGAGTTAAATAGCAATCAGCCCCAGCATTTT. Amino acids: CASSELNSNQPQHF.

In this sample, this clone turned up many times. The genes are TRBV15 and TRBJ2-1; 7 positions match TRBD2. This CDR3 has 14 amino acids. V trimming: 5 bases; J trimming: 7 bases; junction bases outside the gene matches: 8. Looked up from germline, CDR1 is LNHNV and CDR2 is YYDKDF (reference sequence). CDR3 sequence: CATSPRREPNEQFF. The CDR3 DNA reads TGTGCCACCAGCCCCCGGCGGGAGCCTAATGAGCAGTTCTTC.

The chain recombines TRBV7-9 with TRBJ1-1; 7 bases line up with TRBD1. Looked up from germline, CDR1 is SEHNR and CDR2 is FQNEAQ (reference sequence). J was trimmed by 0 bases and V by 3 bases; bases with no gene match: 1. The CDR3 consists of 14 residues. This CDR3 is CASSLGTVNTEAFF. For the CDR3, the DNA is TGTGCCAGCAGCTTGGGGACAGTGAACACTGAAGCTTTCTTT.

For the CDR3, the DNA is TGTGCCAGCAGCTTAGAGTCACAGGGGCCCGAGCAGTACTTC. As protein: CASSLESQGPEQYF. This chain joins TRBV7-8 and TRBJ2-7, with TRBD1 matching 7 bases. The CDR3 covers 14 residues. Germline-derived CDR1 and CDR2 are SGHVS and FQNEAQ. With V trimmed by 1 base and J by 6 bases, 6 bases remained unmatched.

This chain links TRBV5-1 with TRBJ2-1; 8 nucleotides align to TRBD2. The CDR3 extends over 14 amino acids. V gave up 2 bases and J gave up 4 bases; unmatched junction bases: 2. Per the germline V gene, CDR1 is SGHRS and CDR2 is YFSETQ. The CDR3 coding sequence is TGCGCCAGCAGCTTAGAGCGGGAGTACAATGAGCAGTTCTTC. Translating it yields CASSLEREYNEQFF.

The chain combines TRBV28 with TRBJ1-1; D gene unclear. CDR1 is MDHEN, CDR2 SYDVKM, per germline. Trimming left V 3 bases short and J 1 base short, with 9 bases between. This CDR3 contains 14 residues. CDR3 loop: CASSLAGENTEAFF. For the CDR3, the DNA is TGTGCCAGCAGTTTGGCAGGCGAGAACACTGAAGCTTTCTTT.

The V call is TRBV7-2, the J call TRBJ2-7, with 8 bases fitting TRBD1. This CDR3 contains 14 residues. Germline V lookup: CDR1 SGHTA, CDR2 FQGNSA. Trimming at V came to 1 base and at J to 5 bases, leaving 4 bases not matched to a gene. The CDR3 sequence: CASSLGQGAHEQYF. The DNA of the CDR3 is TGTGCCAGCAGCTTAGGGCAGGGGGCCCACGAGCAGTACTTC.

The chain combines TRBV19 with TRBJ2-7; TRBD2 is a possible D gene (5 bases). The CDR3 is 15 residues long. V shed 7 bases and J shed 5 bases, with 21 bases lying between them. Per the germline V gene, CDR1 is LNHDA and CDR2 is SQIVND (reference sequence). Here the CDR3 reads CASKASASSFDEQYF. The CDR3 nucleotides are TGTGCCAGTAAGGCTTCGGCTAGCTCTTTCGACGAGCAGTACTTC.